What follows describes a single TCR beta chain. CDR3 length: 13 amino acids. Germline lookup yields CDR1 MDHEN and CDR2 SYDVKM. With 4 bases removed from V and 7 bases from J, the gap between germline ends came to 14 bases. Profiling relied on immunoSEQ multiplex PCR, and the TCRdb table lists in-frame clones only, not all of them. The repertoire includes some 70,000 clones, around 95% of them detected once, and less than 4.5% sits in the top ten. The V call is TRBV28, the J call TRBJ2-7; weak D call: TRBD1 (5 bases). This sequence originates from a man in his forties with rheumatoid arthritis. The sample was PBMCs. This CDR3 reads CASSSPGLKEQYF. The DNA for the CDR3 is TGTGCCAGCAGTTCTCCAGGGCTAAAGGAGCAGTACTTC.